This TCR beta chain was documented in a study of CD8 T cells in Susac syndrome. RNA was extracted with the RNeasy kit, and a quantity of about 0.45 to 1 ug was reverse transcribed using random hexamers. Amplification of TCR beta CDR3 spanned 54 Vbeta and 13 Jbeta via immunoSEQ multiplex PCR. MiXCR, applied by TCRdb to the immunoSEQ multiplex PCR reads, yields one record per CDR3 protein. The repertoire has about 210,000 distinct CDR3 sequences, 95% of them found once; the top ten carry less than 0.095%. Germline trimming cut 1 base from V and 6 bases from J; bases unmatched to any gene: 1. This CDR3 has 13 residues. Germline CDR1 GTSNPN, CDR2 SVGIG (reference sequence). Study-level results: A relatively small number of individuals underwent TCR sequencing and HLA analysis.

As concerns this clonotype: The antigen is not known.

CD8+ and CD4+ T cells from blood underwent TCR beta sequencing, which was carried out in a high-throughput format. The receptor comes from a human donor with multiple sclerosis. Sequenced sample: CD4+ T cells from PBMCs. This rearrangement joins TRBV30 to TRBJ1-5; the match to TRBD1 covers 9 bases. The CDR3 DNA reads as TGTGCCTGGAGTGGACAGGGGGGTCAGCCCCAGCATTTT. Protein sequence: CAWSGQGGQPQHF. Variable domain in full (rest from reference TRBV30 and TRBJ1-5): SQTIHQWPATLVQPVGSPLSLECTVEGTSNPNLYWYRQAAGRGLQLLFYSVGIGQISSEVPQNLSASRPQDRQFILSSKKLLLSDSGFYLCAWSGQGGQPQHFGDGTRLSIL.